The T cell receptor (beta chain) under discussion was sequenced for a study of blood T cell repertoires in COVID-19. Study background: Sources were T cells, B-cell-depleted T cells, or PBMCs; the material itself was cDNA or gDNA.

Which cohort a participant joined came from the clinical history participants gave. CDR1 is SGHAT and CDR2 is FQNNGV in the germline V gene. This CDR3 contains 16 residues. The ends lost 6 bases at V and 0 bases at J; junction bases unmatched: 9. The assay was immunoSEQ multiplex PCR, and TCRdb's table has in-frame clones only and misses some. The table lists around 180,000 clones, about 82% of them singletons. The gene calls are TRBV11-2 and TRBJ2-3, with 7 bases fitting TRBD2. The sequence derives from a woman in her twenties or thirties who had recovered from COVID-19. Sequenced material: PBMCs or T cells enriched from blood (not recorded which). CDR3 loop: CASSLLANPSTDTQYF. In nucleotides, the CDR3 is TGTGCCAGCAGTTTACTAGCGAACCCTAGCACAGATACGCAGTATTTT.